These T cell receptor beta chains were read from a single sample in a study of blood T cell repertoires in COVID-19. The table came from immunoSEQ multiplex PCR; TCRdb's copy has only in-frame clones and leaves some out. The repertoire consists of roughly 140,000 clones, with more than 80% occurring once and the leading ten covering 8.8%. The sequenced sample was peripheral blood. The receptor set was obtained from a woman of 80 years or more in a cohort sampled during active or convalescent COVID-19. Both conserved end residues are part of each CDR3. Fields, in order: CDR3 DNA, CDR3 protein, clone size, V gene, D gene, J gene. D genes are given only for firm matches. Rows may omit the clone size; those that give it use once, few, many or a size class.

CDR3 DNA: TGTGCCAGCAGTCCAAGGCCTGCAGGGATGAACTATGGCTACACCTTC
CDR3 protein: CASSPRPAGMNYGYTF
clone size: NA
V gene: TRBV27
D gene: NA
J gene: TRBJ1-2

CDR3 DNA: TGTGCCAGTAGTATGAGGGTCGGTCCCTACGAGCAGTACTTC
CDR3 protein: CASSMRVGPYEQYF
clone size: once
V gene: TRBV19
D gene: NA
J gene: TRBJ2-7

CDR3 DNA: TGTGCCAGCAGTCTCCCGGGTAACTATGGCTACACCTTC
CDR3 protein: CASSLPGNYGYTF
clone size: NA
V gene: TRBV6-6
D gene: NA
J gene: TRBJ1-2

CDR3 DNA: TGCGCCAGCAGCCTACGCTTATCCACCGGGGAGCTGTTTTTT
CDR3 protein: CASSLRLSTGELFF
clone size: NA
V gene: TRBV5-1
D gene: NA
J gene: TRBJ2-2

CDR3 DNA: TGCGCCAGCAGCCTGACAGGGGTGGTCGGGGAGCTGTTTTTT
CDR3 protein: CASSLTGVVGELFF
clone size: NA
V gene: TRBV4-1
D gene: TRBD1
J gene: TRBJ2-2

CDR3 DNA: TGTGCCAGCAGTTTATGGGGCCCAGATACGCAGTATTTT
CDR3 protein: CASSLWGPDTQYF
clone size: NA
V gene: TRBV28
D gene: NA
J gene: TRBJ2-3

CDR3 DNA: TGTGCCAGCAGCCCTACGGCGGGATTAGGCGGCTACACCTTC
CDR3 protein: CASSPTAGLGGYTF
clone size: NA
V gene: TRBV7-9
D gene: NA
J gene: TRBJ1-2

CDR3 DNA: TGCGCCAGCAGCCTGACCGGACTACCCAATGAGCAGTTCTTC
CDR3 protein: CASSLTGLPNEQFF
clone size: NA
V gene: TRBV5-1
D gene: NA
J gene: TRBJ2-1

CDR3 DNA: TGTGCCAGCAGCCAAGATCCCATTGCCAGGGACTTTACTGAAGCTTTCTTT
CDR3 protein: CASSQDPIARDFTEAFF
clone size: NA
V gene: TRBV3-1/TRBV3-2
D gene: NA
J gene: TRBJ1-1

CDR3 DNA: TGCGCCAGCAGCTTGGGGACAGCCTCCTACGAGCAGTACTTC
CDR3 protein: CASSLGTASYEQYF
clone size: NA
V gene: TRBV5-1
D gene: NA
J gene: TRBJ2-7

CDR3 DNA: TGCGCCAGCAGCCAACCTGGACAGGGGACTAACTATGGCTACACCTTC
CDR3 protein: CASSQPGQGTNYGYTF
clone size: NA
V gene: TRBV4-1
D gene: TRBD1
J gene: TRBJ1-2

CDR3 DNA: TGTGCCAGCAGCACACAGGGAACTGGGGCCAACGTCCTGACTTTC
CDR3 protein: CASSTQGTGANVLTF
clone size: NA
V gene: TRBV9
D gene: NA
J gene: TRBJ2-6

CDR3 DNA: TGTGCCAGCACTTACGACAAGTATCAGGGCAATCAGCCCCAGCATTTT
CDR3 protein: CASTYDKYQGNQPQHF
clone size: NA
V gene: TRBV6-2/TRBV6-3
D gene: NA
J gene: TRBJ1-5

CDR3 DNA: TGCGCCAGCAGCGCCGGACTAGCCTACAATGAGCAGTTCTTC
CDR3 protein: CASSAGLAYNEQFF
clone size: NA
V gene: TRBV5-1
D gene: TRBD2
J gene: TRBJ2-1

CDR3 DNA: TGTGCCAGCACCGGTAGCGGGGGGGGCCGTAATGAGCAGTTCTTC
CDR3 protein: CASTGSGGGRNEQFF
clone size: NA
V gene: TRBV6-5
D gene: TRBD2
J gene: TRBJ2-1

CDR3 DNA: TGCGCCAGCAGCTTGGACTTAGGGACATCTGGGGATACGCAGTATTTT
CDR3 protein: CASSLDLGTSGDTQYF
clone size: once
V gene: TRBV5-1
D gene: NA
J gene: TRBJ2-3

CDR3 DNA: TGTGCCAGCAATAATGCAGGGAACACCGGGGAGCTGTTTTTT
CDR3 protein: CASNNAGNTGELFF
clone size: NA
V gene: TRBV28
D gene: NA
J gene: TRBJ2-2

CDR3 DNA: TGTGCCAGCAGTTACTACGGAGGTGCCTCTGGAAACACCATATATTTT
CDR3 protein: CASSYYGGASGNTIYF
clone size: few
V gene: TRBV6-6
D gene: NA
J gene: TRBJ1-3

CDR3 DNA: TGTGCCAGCAGCTTAGGGATCAGGGGGAGTACGCAGTATTTT
CDR3 protein: CASSLGIRGSTQYF
clone size: NA
V gene: TRBV11-2
D gene: TRBD1
J gene: TRBJ2-3

CDR3 DNA: TGTGCCAGCAGTGAAGTGACAGCCCAGAACACTGAAGCTTTCTTT
CDR3 protein: CASSEVTAQNTEAFF
clone size: NA
V gene: TRBV6-1
D gene: NA
J gene: TRBJ1-1

CDR3 DNA: TGCGCCAGCAGCTACCGGACAGGGGCTAACTATGGCTACACCTTC
CDR3 protein: CASSYRTGANYGYTF
clone size: NA
V gene: TRBV4-3
D gene: TRBD1
J gene: TRBJ1-2

CDR3 DNA: TGTGCCAGCATCCTTGGCAGGTGGAACACTGAAGCTTTCTTT
CDR3 protein: CASILGRWNTEAFF
clone size: NA
V gene: TRBV7-2
D gene: NA
J gene: TRBJ1-1

CDR3 DNA: TGTGCCAGCACCACTTCGACAGGGGTACTTTCACCCCTCCACTTT
CDR3 protein: CASTTSTGVLSPLHF
clone size: NA
V gene: TRBV28
D gene: TRBD1
J gene: TRBJ1-6

CDR3 DNA: TGTGCCAGCAGCGTCCGACCAGGGGGTTTTGGCTATGGCTACACCTTC
CDR3 protein: CASSVRPGGFGYGYTF
clone size: NA
V gene: TRBV9
D gene: TRBD1
J gene: TRBJ1-2

CDR3 DNA: TGTGCCAGCACTTCCAGGGGGCCGTTGGGTGGCTACACCTTC
CDR3 protein: CASTSRGPLGGYTF
clone size: NA
V gene: TRBV27
D gene: TRBD1
J gene: TRBJ1-2

CDR3 DNA: TGTGCCAGCAGTGTACGACAGTCGTCATCAGGAGAGACCCAGTACTTC
CDR3 protein: CASSVRQSSSGETQYF
clone size: NA
V gene: TRBV25-1
D gene: NA
J gene: TRBJ2-5

CDR3 DNA: TGTGCCAGCAGTTACCTCGGGGTCGGAAACACCATATATTTT
CDR3 protein: CASSYLGVGNTIYF
clone size: NA
V gene: TRBV6-5
D gene: NA
J gene: TRBJ1-3

CDR3 DNA: TGTGCCAGCTCTGGACAGTTGAACACTGAAGCTTTCTTT
CDR3 protein: CASSGQLNTEAFF
clone size: NA
V gene: TRBV3-1/TRBV3-2
D gene: NA
J gene: TRBJ1-1

CDR3 DNA: TGTGCCAGCAGTTACGCGGCATGGCCAGGGGGGCCAGATACGCAGTATTTT
CDR3 protein: CASSYAAWPGGPDTQYF
clone size: NA
V gene: TRBV6-7
D gene: NA
J gene: TRBJ2-3

CDR3 DNA: TGTGCCAGCAGCCCCGAAGCGGGGTACACAGATACGCAGTATTTT
CDR3 protein: CASSPEAGYTDTQYF
clone size: NA
V gene: TRBV7-2
D gene: TRBD2
J gene: TRBJ2-3

CDR3 DNA: TGTGCCAGCAGCAGCATACAGGGGGTTACGATAGAGCCCCAGCATTTT
CDR3 protein: CASSSIQGVTIEPQHF
clone size: NA
V gene: TRBV21-1
D gene: NA
J gene: TRBJ1-5

CDR3 DNA: TGTGCCAGCAGTTACAGGACAGGGGTTGGCTACACCTTC
CDR3 protein: CASSYRTGVGYTF
clone size: NA
V gene: TRBV6-6
D gene: TRBD1
J gene: TRBJ1-2

CDR3 DNA: TGTGCCAGCAGCTTAGAACGCGGGGAGACCCAGTACTTC
CDR3 protein: CASSLERGETQYF
clone size: NA
V gene: TRBV7-8
D gene: NA
J gene: TRBJ2-5

CDR3 DNA: TGTGCCAGCAGCTTAGGGGGGGACTCCTACGAGCAGTACTTC
CDR3 protein: CASSLGGDSYEQYF
clone size: once
V gene: TRBV7-3
D gene: TRBD2
J gene: TRBJ2-7

CDR3 DNA: TGTGCCAGCAGCTCCCTACAGGGTTCTGGCTACACCTTC
CDR3 protein: CASSSLQGSGYTF
clone size: NA
V gene: TRBV7-2
D gene: NA
J gene: TRBJ1-2

CDR3 DNA: TGTGCCTGGAGTGTAGTAAAGACAAGCAGGATAGAAAAACTGTTTTTT
CDR3 protein: CAWSVVKTSRIEKLFF
clone size: once
V gene: TRBV30
D gene: NA
J gene: TRBJ1-4

CDR3 DNA: TGCAGCGTTTTGATACAGGCTTACACTGAAGCTTTCTTT
CDR3 protein: CSVLIQAYTEAFF
clone size: NA
V gene: TRBV29-1
D gene: NA
J gene: TRBJ1-1

CDR3 DNA: TGTGCCAGCAGCCTTCTTGGACTAGCGCGACAAGAGACCCAGTACTTC
CDR3 protein: CASSLLGLARQETQYF
clone size: NA
V gene: TRBV27
D gene: TRBD2
J gene: TRBJ2-5

CDR3 DNA: TGTGCCAGCAGCCCAGGGGGCTTCACTGAAGCTTTCTTT
CDR3 protein: CASSPGGFTEAFF
clone size: NA
V gene: TRBV11-3
D gene: TRBD1
J gene: TRBJ1-1

CDR3 DNA: TGCGCCAGCAGCACGGGGGTGGGGGGGAATGAAAAACTGTTTTTT
CDR3 protein: CASSTGVGGNEKLFF
clone size: NA
V gene: TRBV4-3
D gene: NA
J gene: TRBJ1-4

CDR3 DNA: TGCGCCAGCAGCCTTGGGGGACAGGTTTACTCTGGAAACACCATATATTTT
CDR3 protein: CASSLGGQVYSGNTIYF
clone size: NA
V gene: TRBV5-1
D gene: TRBD1
J gene: TRBJ1-3

CDR3 DNA: TGTGCCAGCAGCCCCCCAGTCACATTCTCGTATGGCTACACCTTC
CDR3 protein: CASSPPVTFSYGYTF
clone size: once
V gene: TRBV5-5
D gene: NA
J gene: TRBJ1-2

CDR3 DNA: TGTGCCAGTACCCCGGACAGATTCTTTAACTCTGGGGCCAACGTCCTGACTTTC
CDR3 protein: CASTPDRFFNSGANVLTF
clone size: NA
V gene: TRBV19
D gene: NA
J gene: TRBJ2-6

CDR3 DNA: TGTGCCAGCAGCTTGGGCTACCTCCAAGAGACCCAGTACTTC
CDR3 protein: CASSLGYLQETQYF
clone size: NA
V gene: TRBV5-8
D gene: NA
J gene: TRBJ2-5

CDR3 DNA: TGTGCCAGCAGTTTGGAGGGGAATAATTCACCCCTCCACTTT
CDR3 protein: CASSLEGNNSPLHF
clone size: NA
V gene: TRBV27
D gene: NA
J gene: TRBJ1-6

CDR3 DNA: TGTGCCAGCAGCTTGGGGAGAGGGAGTTATGGCTACACCTTC
CDR3 protein: CASSLGRGSYGYTF
clone size: once
V gene: TRBV11-2
D gene: NA
J gene: TRBJ1-2

CDR3 DNA: TGTGCCATCAGTCTAGGAGGGGGCAGCGACAATCAGCCCCAGCATTTT
CDR3 protein: CAISLGGGSDNQPQHF
clone size: few
V gene: TRBV10-3
D gene: TRBD1
J gene: TRBJ1-5

CDR3 DNA: TGCGCCAGCAGCCACGGGGGACTCGCGGGGGGGCTCGAGACCCAGTACTTC
CDR3 protein: CASSHGGLAGGLETQYF
clone size: NA
V gene: TRBV4-1
D gene: TRBD2
J gene: TRBJ2-5

CDR3 DNA: TGCGCCAGCAGCTCGAGGACAGGGCGAGATACGCAGTATTTT
CDR3 protein: CASSSRTGRDTQYF
clone size: NA
V gene: TRBV5-1
D gene: TRBD1
J gene: TRBJ2-3

CDR3 DNA: TGTGCCAGCTCACCCGCGACAGGCAAACCCTATGGCTACACCTTC
CDR3 protein: CASSPATGKPYGYTF
clone size: NA
V gene: TRBV18
D gene: NA
J gene: TRBJ1-2

CDR3 DNA: TGTGCCAGCAGTCCCGGGACTAGCGCGACCCAGTACTTC
CDR3 protein: CASSPGTSATQYF
clone size: NA
V gene: TRBV6-5
D gene: TRBD2
J gene: TRBJ2-5

CDR3 DNA: TGTGCCAGCAGTTTAGTAGCGAGGTCGAATGGCTACACCTTC
CDR3 protein: CASSLVARSNGYTF
clone size: NA
V gene: TRBV28
D gene: NA
J gene: TRBJ1-2

CDR3 DNA: TGTGCCTGGAGGACTAGCGGGGTTTCCTACGAGCAGTACTTC
CDR3 protein: CAWRTSGVSYEQYF
clone size: NA
V gene: TRBV30
D gene: TRBD2
J gene: TRBJ2-7

CDR3 DNA: TGTGCCAGCAGCTCCCCGGGCAGGGATGAAAAACTGTTTTTT
CDR3 protein: CASSSPGRDEKLFF
clone size: NA
V gene: TRBV7-2
D gene: NA
J gene: TRBJ1-4

CDR3 DNA: TGTGCCAGCAGCCCAGACATTATTCAATCCTACGAGCAGTACTTC
CDR3 protein: CASSPDIIQSYEQYF
clone size: NA
V gene: TRBV11-2
D gene: NA
J gene: TRBJ2-7

CDR3 DNA: TGCGCCAGCAGCCACACACAGGGCTCCTATAATTCACCCCTCCACTTT
CDR3 protein: CASSHTQGSYNSPLHF
clone size: NA
V gene: TRBV5-1
D gene: NA
J gene: TRBJ1-6

CDR3 DNA: TGTGCCAGCAGCGTGATAGGACTAGCGGCCACAGATACGCAGTATTTT
CDR3 protein: CASSVIGLAATDTQYF
clone size: once
V gene: TRBV9
D gene: TRBD2
J gene: TRBJ2-3

CDR3 DNA: TGTGCCAGCAGCGTCGGGGGAGCGGGGGGGCAAGAGACCCAGTACTTC
CDR3 protein: CASSVGGAGGQETQYF
clone size: NA
V gene: TRBV7-2
D gene: TRBD2
J gene: TRBJ2-5